These 4 T cell receptor beta chains originate from one sample sequenced in a study of shared clonotypes between healthy human individuals. Generated by immunoSEQ multiplex PCR, the TCRdb table keeps only in-frame clones and is missing some. This table has 2 million to 2.5 million clones, approximately 94% appearing once. Sequencing was carried out using naive CD4+ T cells from PBMCs. Noted subset: CD45RA+ positively selected. The receptors here all came from a man younger than 35 in good health. Some clones in this sample may be carry-over from other donors' samples.

J is TRBJ2-3 and V is TRBV9; TRBD2 agrees at 12 bases. Germline V gene data show CDR1 as SGDLS and CDR2 as YYNGEE. The CDR3 length is 17 residues. Trimming removed 4 bases from V and 0 bases from J; junction bases left unmatched: 6. Written as DNA, the CDR3 is TGTGCCAGCAGCTTTTATACTAGCGGGAGGAGCACAGATACGCAGTATTTT. Its protein is CASSFYTSGRSTDTQYF.

This chain connects TRBV7-2 to TRBJ2-1; D may correspond to TRBD1 or TRBD2 (5 bases each). This CDR3 spans 17 amino acids. Trimming took off 3 bases at V and 4 bases at J, with 19 bases between the two ends. Germline CDR1 reads SGHTA; CDR2 reads FQGNSA. Here the CDR3 reads CASSLRGVASSYNEQFF. CDR3 DNA: TGTGCCAGCAGCTTGAGGGGTGTAGCGTCAAGTTACAATGAGCAGTTCTTC.

The V call is TRBV11-1, the J call TRBJ1-2; D perhaps matches TRBD1 (6 bases). This CDR3 is built from 13 residues. The germline CDR1 and CDR2 sequences are SGHAT and FQDESV (reference sequence). V was shortened by 3 bases and J by 6 bases, with 11 bases between the two germline ends. This CDR3 reads CASSLSSGDGYTF. In DNA form, the CDR3 reads TGTGCCAGCAGCTTGTCCTCAGGGGATGGCTACACCTTC.

As regards this clone: Different DNA sequences within this sample yield the same CDR3. J is TRBJ2-3 and V is TRBV18, with a possible D match to TRBD2 (6 bases). Germline V gene sequence: CDR1 KGHSH, CDR2 LQKENI. Trimming stripped 3 bases from V and 2 bases from J, with 12 bases between. CDR3 size: 15 residues. The CDR3 bases are TGTGCCAGCTCACCCCGGGACTCGAACACAGATACGCAGTATTTT. This encodes CASSPRDSNTDTQYF.